Listed below are T cell receptor beta chains from one sample, sequenced in a study of CXCR3-negative and CXCR3-positive naive CD8 T cells. TCRdb re-called the 5' RACE reads; one entry per CDR3 protein, DNA not given. The sample table includes over 70,000 distinct CDR3 sequences. Sequences were obtained from naive CXCR3+ CD8+ T cells from blood. These receptors all come from a human donor in good health. Some clones in this sample may be carry-over from other donors' samples. Each CDR3 is given with its conserved first and last residue.

v_call	j_call	cdr3_aa
TRBV29-1	TRBJ2-1	CSVEPGHLYNEQFF
TRBV7-3	TRBJ2-2	CASRPTGSGELFF
TRBV6-5	TRBJ2-5	CASSYSVLTSGGKEETQYF
TRBV29-1	TRBJ2-1	CSALAGGPAYEQFF
TRBV28	TRBJ2-4	CASSLEQGFKNIQYF
TRBV4-1	TRBJ1-1	CASSQERLWGDTEAFF
TRBV5-1	TRBJ1-1	CASSLYRELDTEAFF
TRBV4-2	TRBJ2-2	CASSQDGYTGELFF
TRBV5-1	TRBJ2-1	CASSAEGTPYEQFF
TRBV7-3	TRBJ2-1	CASSLTPGLAGAEQFF
TRBV20-1	TRBJ2-2	CSAKNLGELFF
TRBV29-1	TRBJ2-3	CSVDGSGRSTDTQYF
TRBV29-1	TRBJ2-2	CSVELAHLNTGELFF
TRBV4-3	TRBJ2-7	CASSHGDRWTGHRYKQYF
TRBV5-1	TRBJ2-7	CASSFAGTGSHEQYF
TRBV4-1	TRBJ2-7	CASSQEGTEQGSYEQYF
TRBV13	TRBJ2-2	CASSRTTRDTGELFF
TRBV28	TRBJ2-3	CANTTERYTDTQYF
TRBV20-1	TRBJ1-6	CSARGPSVNSPLHF
TRBV5-1	TRBJ1-2	CASSLGRTNYGYTF
TRBV27	TRBJ1-5	CASSRDSGGGNQPQHF
TRBV5-1	TRBJ2-1	CASSLEGQGQGQFF
TRBV28	TRBJ2-1	CASSRLAGYNEQFF
TRBV4-3	TRBJ2-4	CASSHLRGNIQYF
TRBV25-1	TRBJ2-7	CASSEFFDITYPGSYEQYF
TRBV3-1	TRBJ2-2	CASSPLGIPNTGELFF
TRBV11-2	TRBJ2-7	CASSPGLAIEQYF
TRBV7-2	TRBJ1-2	CASSPRRGTGYTF
TRBV18	TRBJ2-1	CASSSSGGRLGYNEQFF
TRBV12-3/TRBV12-4	TRBJ1-2	CASSLALGTDDGYTF
TRBV18	TRBJ2-1	CASSQERYNEQFF
TRBV25-1	TRBJ2-3	CASSESSDRLRTDTQYF
TRBV7-9	TRBJ2-4	CASSVQPGSSTANAKNIQYF
TRBV7-3	TRBJ1-1	CASSLRMNTEAFF
TRBV21-1	TRBJ1-2	CASSKGVDRAYGYTF
TRBV20-1	TRBJ2-1	CSASELAGGHNEQFF
TRBV29-1	TRBJ1-2	CSVGVDYGYTF
TRBV5-4	TRBJ2-1	CASSYGHEQFF
TRBV2	TRBJ2-7	CASSSTGMYGYEQYF
TRBV28	TRBJ2-7	CASSPLGTSGSYEQYF
TRBV7-2	TRBJ2-4	CASSLYGGTGYIQYF
TRBV20-1	TRBJ1-1	CSARLGGEVTEAFF
TRBV25-1	TRBJ1-1	CASRGVVDTEAFF
TRBV6-2/TRBV6-3	TRBJ1-5	CASGPLWGEVQPQRF
TRBV7-8	TRBJ2-2	CASSLSRTGELFF
TRBV6-5	TRBJ2-7	CASSYGAGGLDEQYF
TRBV3-1	TRBJ2-3	CASSQDIPPGFGTDTQYF
TRBV2	TRBJ2-2	CASYPGRFSGELFF
TRBV3-1	TRBJ1-1	CASSQTRMNTEAFF
TRBV28	TRBJ2-7	CASNMLRDSPYEQYF
TRBV28	TRBJ2-7	CASSSGSIYEQYF
TRBV29-1	TRBJ2-6	CSVEGAETGVSGANVLTF
TRBV28	TRBJ2-7	CASSQHPGLAGREQYF
TRBV28	TRBJ1-1	CASSPNRVPRDTEAFF
TRBV28	TRBJ2-7	CASSFGAYEQYF